A single sample gave rise to the 27 T cell receptor beta chains below, sequenced in a study of blood T cell repertoires in COVID-19. The data were produced by immunoSEQ multiplex PCR, yet TCRdb's version contains in-frame clones alone and is incomplete. Among approximately 350,000 clones listed, roughly four fifths were seen once. The sample taken for sequencing was PBMCs or T cells enriched from blood (not recorded which). These receptors came from a woman aged 45-60 years who had recovered from COVID-19.

The CDR3 DNA is TGTGCCAGCAGCTCGGAACAGACAGGGGGCGAAGCGCAGTATTTT. Translating it yields CASSSEQTGGEAQYF. The chain combines TRBV7-2 with TRBJ2-3; TRBD1 matches 10 bases. The CDR3 spans 15 residues. Trimming at V came to 4 bases and at J to 10 bases, leaving 11 bases not matched to a gene. Per germline, CDR1 SGHTA and CDR2 FQGNSA.

V is TRBV7-8 and J is TRBJ1-4; D call uncertain. This CDR3 contains 13 residues. CDR1 is SGHVS and CDR2 is FQNEAQ in the germline V gene. V was pared by 3 bases and J by 7 bases, with 9 bases between. In DNA form, the CDR3 reads TGTGCCAGCAGCTTTGGTATAGTTGAAAAACTGTTTTTT. Translation gives CASSFGIVEKLFF.

This clone was found once. The chain carries TRBV6-6 and TRBJ1-5, with TRBD1 as a possible D gene (5 bases). Looked up from germline, CDR1 is MNHNY and CDR2 is SVGAGI (reference sequence). Trimming removed 0 bases at V and 4 bases at J, with 10 bases between. CDR3 size: 15 residues. The CDR3 DNA reads as TGTGCCAGCAGTTACTCTTCGGGGGTAAATCAGCCCCAGCATTTT. Protein sequence: CASSYSSGVNQPQHF.

The rearrangement links TRBV20-1 to TRBJ1-2, with D tentatively TRBD1 (6 bases). This CDR3 comprises 11 residues. V lost 3 bases, J lost 8 bases, and 10 bases lay in between. The germline CDR1 and CDR2 sequences are DFQATT and SNEGSKA (reference sequence). The CDR3: CSASNRAGYTF. The CDR3 DNA reads as TGCAGTGCTAGTAACAGGGCGGGCTACACCTTC.

The chain carries TRBV2 and TRBJ1-6, with 7 bases aligning to TRBD1. Germline V gene data show CDR1 as SNHLY and CDR2 as FYNNEI. This CDR3 contains 14 residues. Trimming took 5 bases from V and 9 from J; bases not matched to a gene: 7. The CDR3 DNA reads as TGTGCCAGCAGTCAAGGGGGCTCGGGTTCACCCCTCCACTTT. It specifies CASSQGGSGSPLHF.

The V and J genes are TRBV5-4 and TRBJ2-7; 7 bases are a match to TRBD1. Germline CDR1 reads SGHNT; CDR2 reads YYREEE (reference sequence). The CDR3 sequence is 15 residues long. With 4 bases clipped from V and 2 bases from J, the junction kept 9 bases outside the gene matches. As DNA, the CDR3 is TGTGCCAGCAGCGGACCCGGGACAGATACCTACGAGCAGTACTTC. Translated: CASSGPGTDTYEQYF.

V usage is TRBV13 and J usage is TRBJ1-2; 8 nucleotides line up with TRBD1. V lost 3 bases and J lost 4; bases outside the gene matches: 1. Germline values: CDR1 PRHDT, CDR2 FYEKMQ (reference sequence). There are 13 residues in the CDR3. The CDR3 sequence: CASSFDRGYGYTF. For the CDR3, the DNA is TGTGCCAGCAGCTTCGACAGGGGCTATGGCTACACCTTC.

In the case of this clone: This same CDR3 is encoded by further DNA sequences in the sample. V is TRBV7-9 and J is TRBJ1-4; 8 bases are shared with TRBD1. The germline gives CDR1 SEHNR, CDR2 FQNEAQ (reference sequence). This CDR3 comprises 15 residues. V trimming: 3 bases; J trimming: 3 bases; junction bases outside the gene matches: 3. The DNA of the CDR3 is TGTGCCAGCAGCTTGCAGGGGGCATCTAATGAAAAACTGTTTTTT. This encodes CASSLQGASNEKLFF. Drawing the rest from reference TRBV7-9 and TRBJ1-4, the complete variable domain is DTGVSQNPRHKITKRGQNVTFRCDPISEHNRLYWYRQTLGQGPEFLTYFQNEAQLEKSRLLSDRFSAERPKGSFSTLEIQRTEQGDSAMYLCASSLQGASNEKLFFGSGTQLSVL.

This chain uses TRBV19 with TRBJ1-6, with a possible D match to TRBD1 (6 bases). With 1 base removed from V and 7 bases from J, the gap between germline ends came to 17 bases. Germline V gene sequence: CDR1 LNHDA, CDR2 SQIVND (reference sequence). This CDR3 spans 17 amino acids. CDR3 sequence reads: CASSIGQGQGKNSPLHF. DNA of the CDR3: TGTGCCAGTAGTATAGGTCAGGGGCAGGGGAAGAATTCACCCCTCCACTTT.

J is TRBJ2-1 and V is TRBV7-8; D is perhaps TRBD2 (5 bases). V lost 0 bases to trimming and J lost 4 bases, with 10 bases between them. The CDR3 runs 15 residues. Per the germline V gene, CDR1 is SGHVS and CDR2 is FQNEAQ. This CDR3 reads CASSLAGEGYNEQFF. For the CDR3, the DNA is TGTGCCAGCAGCTTAGCGGGAGAAGGTTACAATGAGCAGTTCTTC.

V gene TRBV15 combines with J gene TRBJ2-3; no clear D. The germline V gene encodes CDR1 LNHNV and CDR2 YYDKDF (reference sequence). The CDR3 covers 16 residues. V gave up 1 base and J gave up 2 bases, with 13 bases separating them. In nucleotides, the CDR3 is TGTGCCACCAGCAGAGGTTTGTTAGCAACCACAGATACGCAGTATTTT. Translating it yields CATSRGLLATTDTQYF.

V is TRBV5-1 and J is TRBJ1-1; perhaps TRBD1 as D (5 bases). There are 15 residues in the CDR3. Looked up from germline, CDR1 is SGHRS and CDR2 is YFSETQ. The V and J ends lost 4 bases and 4 bases respectively, with 17 bases between them. The CDR3 nucleotides are TGCGCCAGCAGCACCTCACAGGTATCCGGCACTGAAGCTTTCTTT. Protein product: CASSTSQVSGTEAFF.

In its sample, this clone was seen a few times. This chain links TRBV7-9 with TRBJ1-2; tentatively, D is TRBD1 (6 bases). Germline V gene lookup returns CDR1 SEHNR and CDR2 FQNEAQ (reference sequence). The CDR3 runs to 12 residues. Deletions cut 6 bases from V and 8 bases from J, with 13 bases between. CDR3 coding DNA: TGTGCCAGCAGACAGGGCGCGTCAGGCTACACCTTC. Protein: CASRQGASGYTF.

The V gene is TRBV12-3 or TRBV12-4, the J gene TRBJ2-7, with D perhaps matching TRBD2 (5 bases). Trimming pared 0 bases from V and 6 bases from J, leaving 9 bases between. This CDR3 has 13 residues. CDR3 in amino acids: CASSLAGRGEQYF. As DNA, the CDR3 is TGTGCCAGCAGTTTAGCGGGCCGGGGCGAGCAGTACTTC.

V is TRBV9 and J is TRBJ2-3; 7 bases are a match to TRBD2. CDR1 and CDR2 from the germline V gene are SGDLS and YYNGEE. This CDR3 is 14 amino acids long. The trim removed 3 bases at V and 6 bases at J, leaving 7 bases unmatched. CDR3 sequence (DNA): TGTGCCAGCAGCGCCGGGGACTATCTGGATACGCAGTATTTT. Translated: CASSAGDYLDTQYF.

The rearrangement uses TRBV5-1 and TRBJ1-6, with 7 bases identical to TRBD1. Trimming cost V 2 bases and J 6 bases; bases outside gene matches: 11. The CDR3 is made up of 17 amino acids. CDR1 and CDR2 (germline): SGHRS, YFSETQ. The CDR3: CASSLSWGQNVNSPLHF. The CDR3 nucleotides are TGCGCCAGCAGCTTATCTTGGGGACAGAACGTTAATTCACCCCTCCACTTT.

The chain combines TRBV27 with TRBJ1-1, with D perhaps TRBD1 (5 bases). The CDR3 runs to 15 residues. The V end lost 0 bases, the J end lost 8 bases, and 16 bases lay between the germline ends. Germline values: CDR1 MNHEY, CDR2 SMNVEV (reference sequence). CDR3 residues: CASSLSGPSNREAFF. As DNA, the CDR3 is TGTGCCAGCAGTTTATCCGGCCCCTCTAACAGGGAAGCTTTCTTT.

The chain is built from TRBV11-3 and TRBJ1-3; D unresolved. Germline CDR1 SGHNT, CDR2 YENEEA. V was cut by 5 bases and J by 4 bases, with 9 bases left in between. The CDR3 sequence is 13 residues long. In DNA form, the CDR3 reads TGTGCCAGCAGCAGTAACTCAGGAAACACCATATATTTT. Its translation: CASSSNSGNTIYF.

The chain carries TRBV6-2 or TRBV6-3 and TRBJ1-5, with 8 bases that match TRBD1. Germline CDR1 is MNHEY and CDR2 is SVGEGT. Trimming cost V 4 bases and J 3 bases; bases outside gene matches: 5. The CDR3 runs 15 residues. CDR3 sequence (DNA): TGTGCCAGCAGTTCGGTGGGACAGGTCAATCAGCCCCAGCATTTT. The encoded protein is CASSSVGQVNQPQHF.

The chain couples TRBV10-3 to TRBJ1-1; 7 bases are shared with TRBD1. The CDR3 has 14 residues. The trim removed 6 bases at V and 1 base at J, leaving 5 bases unmatched. CDR1 ENHRY and CDR2 SYGVKD come from the germline V gene. The CDR3 is CAIRTGTANTEAFF. The CDR3 coding sequence is TGTGCCATCAGGACCGGGACAGCGAACACTGAAGCTTTCTTT.

This sequence joins TRBV5-1 and TRBJ2-1; 10 bases are a match to TRBD2. In germline, CDR1 is SGHRS, CDR2 YFSETQ. V trimming: 2 bases; J trimming: 5 bases; junction bases outside the gene matches: 7. The CDR3 length is 16 residues. CDR3 loop: CASSFGSGRAHNEQFF. CDR3 DNA sequence: TGCGCCAGCAGCTTCGGAAGCGGGAGGGCCCACAATGAGCAGTTCTTC.

This chain connects TRBV14 to TRBJ1-1, with a tentative D call TRBD1 (5 bases). The germline CDR1 and CDR2 sequences are SGHDN and FVKESK. There are 16 residues in the CDR3. V dropped 3 bases and J dropped 1 base, with 15 bases sitting between them. The CDR3 sequence: CASSHLGQGKNTEAFF. The CDR3, as DNA: TGTGCCAGCAGCCATTTAGGGCAGGGCAAGAACACTGAAGCTTTCTTT.

J is TRBJ1-4 and V is TRBV6-1; the match to TRBD1 covers 8 bases. Germline loops: CDR1 MNHNS, CDR2 SASEGT. CDR3 length equals 17 residues. V lost 4 bases and J lost 1; bases outside the gene matches: 8. The CDR3 loop reads CASSVRPTGVTNEKLFF. CDR3 DNA: TGTGCCAGCAGTGTAAGGCCGACAGGGGTAACTAATGAAAAACTGTTTTTT.

The chain combines TRBV18 with TRBJ1-1; D is ambiguous. Germline loops: CDR1 KGHSH, CDR2 LQKENI. V dropped 1 base and J dropped 5 bases, with 5 bases sitting between them. This CDR3 region has 12 residues. Written as DNA, the CDR3 is TGTGCCAGCTCACCACAATCAACTGAAGCTTTCTTT. It codes for CASSPQSTEAFF.

V gene TRBV7-9 combines with J gene TRBJ2-5; 7 positions match TRBD1. V shed 5 bases, J shed 1 base, and the junction held 4 bases outside the gene matches. Germline V gives CDR1 SEHNR, CDR2 FQNEAQ (reference sequence). The CDR3 consists of 14 residues. The CDR3 sequence is CASSRTGLQETQYF. The DNA of the CDR3 is TGTGCCAGCAGCAGGACAGGCCTCCAAGAGACCCAGTACTTC.

CDR3 sequence reads: CASSVTEARGSEAFF. The DNA of the CDR3 is TGTGCCAGCAGCGTAACGGAGGCCCGTGGTAGTGAAGCTTTCTTT. The chain is built from TRBV9 and TRBJ1-1; no clear D gene. Trimming took 1 base from V and 7 from J, leaving 17 bases between them. The CDR3 is made up of 15 amino acids. The germline gives CDR1 SGDLS, CDR2 YYNGEE.

Concerning this clone itself: Because the CDR3 is missing its conserved closing phenylalanine or tryptophan, this is likely a read error. Because the CDR3's place on the DNA is in doubt, the DNA is left out and the CDR3 is given as listed by TCRdb. V usage is TRBV7-2 and J usage is TRBJ1-2; the table assigns TRBD1, which was not confirmed against the DNA. Germline values: CDR1 SGHTA, CDR2 FQGNSA. The CDR3 contains 14 residues when both ends are counted. This CDR3 reads CASSLDFGLSLQGA.